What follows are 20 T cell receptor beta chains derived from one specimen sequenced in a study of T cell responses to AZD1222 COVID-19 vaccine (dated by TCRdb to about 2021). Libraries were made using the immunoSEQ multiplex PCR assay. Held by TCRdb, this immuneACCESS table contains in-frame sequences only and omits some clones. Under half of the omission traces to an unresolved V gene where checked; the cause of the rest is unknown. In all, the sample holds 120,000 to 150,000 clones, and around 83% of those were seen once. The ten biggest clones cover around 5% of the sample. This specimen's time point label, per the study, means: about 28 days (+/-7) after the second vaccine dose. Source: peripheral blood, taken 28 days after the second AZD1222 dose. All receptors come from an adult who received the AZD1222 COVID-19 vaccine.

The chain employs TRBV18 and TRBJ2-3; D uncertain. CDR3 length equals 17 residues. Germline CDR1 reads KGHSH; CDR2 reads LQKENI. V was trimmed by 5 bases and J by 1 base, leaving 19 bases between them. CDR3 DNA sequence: TGTGCCAGCTCATCGAAGCAGGTGGGAAGGGGCACAGATACGCAGTATTTT. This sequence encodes CASSSKQVGRGTDTQYF. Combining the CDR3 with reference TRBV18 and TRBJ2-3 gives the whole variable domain NAGVMQNPRHLVRRRGQEARLRCSPMKGHSHVYWYRQLPEEGLKFMVYLQKENIIDESGMPKERFSAEFPKEGPSILRIQQVVRGDSAAYFCASSSKQVGRGTDTQYFGPGTRLTVL.

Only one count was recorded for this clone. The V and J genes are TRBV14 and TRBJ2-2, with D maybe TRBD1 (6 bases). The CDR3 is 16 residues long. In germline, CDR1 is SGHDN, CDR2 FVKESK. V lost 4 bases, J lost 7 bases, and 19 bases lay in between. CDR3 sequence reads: CASSLLSGALGGELFF. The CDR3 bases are TGTGCCAGCAGCCTCTTATCAGGGGCGCTGGGCGGGGAGCTGTTTTTT.

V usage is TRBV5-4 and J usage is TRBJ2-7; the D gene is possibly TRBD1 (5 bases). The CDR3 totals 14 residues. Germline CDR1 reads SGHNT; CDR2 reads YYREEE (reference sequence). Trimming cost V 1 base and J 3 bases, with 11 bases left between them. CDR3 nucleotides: TGTGCCAGCAGCTTGTGGGGAAGGGGCTACGAGCAGTACTTC. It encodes CASSLWGRGYEQYF.

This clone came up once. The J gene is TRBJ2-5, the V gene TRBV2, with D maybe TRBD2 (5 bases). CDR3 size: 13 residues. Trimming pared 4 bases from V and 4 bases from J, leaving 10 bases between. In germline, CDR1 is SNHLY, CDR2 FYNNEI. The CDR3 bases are TGTGCCAGCAGTGGGACTGTGGGAGAGACCCAGTACTTC. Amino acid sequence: CASSGTVGETQYF.

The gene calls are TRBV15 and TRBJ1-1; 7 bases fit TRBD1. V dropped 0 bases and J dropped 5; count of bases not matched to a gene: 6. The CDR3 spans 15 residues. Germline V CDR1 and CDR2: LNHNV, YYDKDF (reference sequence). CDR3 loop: CATSRDNTRGTEAFF. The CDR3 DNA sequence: TGTGCCACCAGCAGAGATAATACCAGGGGGACTGAAGCTTTCTTT.

CDR3 DNA: TGTGCCAGCAGTTTGCTGAGTAACTACGAGCAGTACTTC. Encoded protein: CASSLLSNYEQYF. The chain combines TRBV12-3 or TRBV12-4 with TRBJ2-7; D gene uncertain. The germline V and J ends were trimmed by 3 bases and 3 bases, with 9 bases remaining between them. CDR3 length equals 13 residues.

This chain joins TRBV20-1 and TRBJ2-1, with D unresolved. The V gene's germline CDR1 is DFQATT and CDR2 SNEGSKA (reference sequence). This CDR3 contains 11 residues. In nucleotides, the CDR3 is TGCAGCGCCGCCACCTACAATGAGCAGTTCTTC. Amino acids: CSAATYNEQFF.

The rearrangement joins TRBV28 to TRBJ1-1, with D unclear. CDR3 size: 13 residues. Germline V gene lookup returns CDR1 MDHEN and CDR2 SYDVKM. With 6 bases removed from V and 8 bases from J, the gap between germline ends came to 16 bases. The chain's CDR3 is CASSGTPTGEAFF. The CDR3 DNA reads TGTGCCAGCAGCGGCACCCCAACGGGAGAAGCTTTCTTT.

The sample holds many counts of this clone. CDR3 in DNA: TGCGCCAGCAGTGAGTTATCGACGGTAAGGTACGAGCAGTACTTC. Translation: CASSELSTVRYEQYF. The chain is built from TRBV10-2 and TRBJ2-7; D gene ambiguous. The V gene lost 1 base and the J gene lost 4 bases, with 14 bases spanning the gap. Germline-derived CDR1 and CDR2 are WSHSY and SAAADI. CDR3 length equals 15 residues.

The CDR3 spells CASSSQGGNTIYF. Written as DNA, the CDR3 is TGTGCCAGCAGCTCACAGGGAGGAAACACCATATATTTT. The rearrangement links TRBV9 to TRBJ1-3; weak D call: TRBD1 (6 bases). CDR3 length: 13 amino acids. Germline V gene lookup returns CDR1 SGDLS and CDR2 YYNGEE. The ends were cut back, 4 bases at V and 4 bases at J, with 9 bases in the middle.

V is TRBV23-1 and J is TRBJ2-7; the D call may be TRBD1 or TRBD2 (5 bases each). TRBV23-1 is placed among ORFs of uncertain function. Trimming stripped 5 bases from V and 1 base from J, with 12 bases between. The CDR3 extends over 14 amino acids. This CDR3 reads CASSKGRGSYEQYF. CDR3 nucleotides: TGCGCCAGCAGTAAGGGGAGAGGGTCCTACGAGCAGTACTTC.

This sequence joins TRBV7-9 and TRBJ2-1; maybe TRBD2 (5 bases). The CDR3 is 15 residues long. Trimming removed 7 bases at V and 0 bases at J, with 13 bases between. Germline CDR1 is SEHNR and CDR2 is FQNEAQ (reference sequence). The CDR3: CASILALSSYNEQFF. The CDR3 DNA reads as TGTGCCAGCATCCTAGCCCTGAGCTCCTACAATGAGCAGTTCTTC. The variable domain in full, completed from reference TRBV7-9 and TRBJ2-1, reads DTGVSQNPRHKITKRGQNVTFRCDPISEHNRLYWYRQTLGQGPEFLTYFQNEAQLEKSRLLSDRFSAERPKGSFSTLEIQRTEQGDSAMYLCASILALSSYNEQFFGPGTRLTVL.

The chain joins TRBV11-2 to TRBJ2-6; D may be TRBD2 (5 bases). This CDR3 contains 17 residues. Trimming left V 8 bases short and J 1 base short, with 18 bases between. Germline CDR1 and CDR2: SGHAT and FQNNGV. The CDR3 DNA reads TGTGCCAGCTACCTAGGGAGAGTTCATTCTGGGGCCAACGTCCTGACTTTC. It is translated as CASYLGRVHSGANVLTF.

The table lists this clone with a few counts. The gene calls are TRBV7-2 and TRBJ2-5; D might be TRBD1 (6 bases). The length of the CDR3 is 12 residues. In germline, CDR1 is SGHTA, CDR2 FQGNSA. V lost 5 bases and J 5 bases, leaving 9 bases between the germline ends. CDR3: CASSPQGETQYF. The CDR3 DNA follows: TGTGCCAGCAGCCCCCAGGGGGAGACCCAGTACTTC.

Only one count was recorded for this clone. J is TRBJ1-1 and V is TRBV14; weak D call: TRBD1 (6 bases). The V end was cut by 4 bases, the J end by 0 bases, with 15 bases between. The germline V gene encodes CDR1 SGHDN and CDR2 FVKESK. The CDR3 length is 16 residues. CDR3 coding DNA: TGTGCCAGCAGCCGAAGCCTAGGGGGAATGAACACTGAAGCTTTCTTT. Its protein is CASSRSLGGMNTEAFF.

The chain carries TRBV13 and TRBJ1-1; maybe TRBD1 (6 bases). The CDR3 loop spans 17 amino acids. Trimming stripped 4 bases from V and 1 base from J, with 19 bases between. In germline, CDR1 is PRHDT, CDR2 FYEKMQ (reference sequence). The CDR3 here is CASSWGTTRGGNTEAFF. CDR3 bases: TGTGCCAGCAGCTGGGGGACAACCAGAGGCGGGAACACTGAAGCTTTCTTT.

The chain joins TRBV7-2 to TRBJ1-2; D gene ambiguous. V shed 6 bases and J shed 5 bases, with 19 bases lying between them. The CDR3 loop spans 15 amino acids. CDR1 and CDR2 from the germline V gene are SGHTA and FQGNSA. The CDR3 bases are TGTGCCAGCAGACGTACGACGGGAGGGATTTATGGCTACACCTTC. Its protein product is CASRRTTGGIYGYTF.

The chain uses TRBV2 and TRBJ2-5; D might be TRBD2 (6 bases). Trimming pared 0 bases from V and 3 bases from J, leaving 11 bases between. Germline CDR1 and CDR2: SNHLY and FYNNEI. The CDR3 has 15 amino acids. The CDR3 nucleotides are TGTGCCAGCAGTGAAGCGCGGGGCGGGGAAGAGACCCAGTACTTC. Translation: CASSEARGGEETQYF.

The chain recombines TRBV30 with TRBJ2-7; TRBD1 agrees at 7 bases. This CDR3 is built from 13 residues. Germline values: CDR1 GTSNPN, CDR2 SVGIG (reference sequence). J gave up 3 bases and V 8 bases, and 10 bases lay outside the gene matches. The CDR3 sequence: CAGVGQVSYEQYF. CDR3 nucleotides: TGTGCCGGGGTAGGACAGGTGAGCTACGAGCAGTACTTC.

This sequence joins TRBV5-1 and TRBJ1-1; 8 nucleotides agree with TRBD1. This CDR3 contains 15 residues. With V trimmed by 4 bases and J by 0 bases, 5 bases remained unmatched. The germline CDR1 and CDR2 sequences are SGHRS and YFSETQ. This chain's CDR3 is CASSTRQGLNTEAFF. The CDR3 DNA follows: TGCGCCAGCAGCACACGACAGGGGCTGAACACTGAAGCTTTCTTT.